This TCR beta chain is from a study of cytomegalovirus exposure and HLA in healthy donors. Only in-frame clones appear in the TCRdb table, and some are missing; sequencing was by immunoSEQ multiplex PCR. The sample contains under 150,000 clones, just under 85% of which appear only once. The germline V gene has CDR1 SNHLY and CDR2 FYNNEI. With 2 bases removed from V and 7 bases from J, the gap between germline ends came to 11 bases. The CDR3 loop spans 13 amino acids. The sample comprised PBMCs. The V call is TRBV2, the J call TRBJ1-2; TRBD1 might be the D (5 bases). The receptor's source is a woman aged 25 to 39 in good health and CMV-seronegative. The CDR3 DNA reads as TGTGCCAGCAGTGAACAGGGCCGCGGTGGCTACACCTTC. Encoded protein: CASSEQGRGGYTF. The entire variable domain, with the rest obtained from reference TRBV2 and TRBJ1-2, is as follows: EPEVTQTPSHQVTQMGQEVILRCVPISNHLYFYWYRQILGQKVEFLVSFYNNEISEKSEIFDDQFSVERPDGSNFTLKIRSTKLEDSAMYFCASSEQGRGGYTFGSGTRLTVV.